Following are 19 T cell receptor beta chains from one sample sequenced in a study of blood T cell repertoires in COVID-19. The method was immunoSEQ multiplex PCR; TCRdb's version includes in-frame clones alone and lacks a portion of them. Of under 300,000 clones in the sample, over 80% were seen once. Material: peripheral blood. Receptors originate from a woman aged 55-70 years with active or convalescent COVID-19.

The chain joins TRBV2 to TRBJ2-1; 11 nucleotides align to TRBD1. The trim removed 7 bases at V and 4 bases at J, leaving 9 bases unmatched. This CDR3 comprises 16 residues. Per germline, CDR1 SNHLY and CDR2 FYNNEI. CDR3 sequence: CASNRRRDRGYNEQFF. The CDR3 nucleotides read TGTGCCAGCAACCGCCGGCGGGACAGGGGGTACAATGAGCAGTTCTTC.

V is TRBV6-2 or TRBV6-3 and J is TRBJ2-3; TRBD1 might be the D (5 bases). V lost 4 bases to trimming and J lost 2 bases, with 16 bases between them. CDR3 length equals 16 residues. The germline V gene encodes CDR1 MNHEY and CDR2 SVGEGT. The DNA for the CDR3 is TGTGCCAGCAGTTTCCGGGTGGCAGGGTACACAGATACGCAGTATTTT. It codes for CASSFRVAGYTDTQYF.

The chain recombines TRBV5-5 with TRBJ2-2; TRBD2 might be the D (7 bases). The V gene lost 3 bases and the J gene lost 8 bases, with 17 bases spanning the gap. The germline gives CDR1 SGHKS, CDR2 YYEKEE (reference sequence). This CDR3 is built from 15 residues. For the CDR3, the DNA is TGTGCCAGCAGCTCGACCTCCGGGGGGCCTGGGGAGCTGTTTTTT. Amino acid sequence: CASSSTSGGPGELFF.

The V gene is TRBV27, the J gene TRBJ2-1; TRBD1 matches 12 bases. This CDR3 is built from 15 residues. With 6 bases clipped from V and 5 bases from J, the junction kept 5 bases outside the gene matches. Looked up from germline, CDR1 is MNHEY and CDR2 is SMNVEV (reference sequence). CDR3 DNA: TGTGCCAGCAGGCCGGGACAGGGGGCCGACAATGAGCAGTTCTTC. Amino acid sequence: CASRPGQGADNEQFF.

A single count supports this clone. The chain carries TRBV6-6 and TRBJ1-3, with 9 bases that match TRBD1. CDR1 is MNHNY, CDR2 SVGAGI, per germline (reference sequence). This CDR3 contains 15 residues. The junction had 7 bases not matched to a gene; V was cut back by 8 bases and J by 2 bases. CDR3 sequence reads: CASDRGSRAGNTIYF. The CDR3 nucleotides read TGTGCCAGCGACAGGGGGTCTAGAGCTGGAAACACCATATATTTT.

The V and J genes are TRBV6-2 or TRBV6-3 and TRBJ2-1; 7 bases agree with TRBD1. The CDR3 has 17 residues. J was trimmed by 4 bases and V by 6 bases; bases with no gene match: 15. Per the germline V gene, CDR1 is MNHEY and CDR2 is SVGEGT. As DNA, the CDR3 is TGTGCCAGCAGCCACCGGGACAGCCAAGCATTATACAATGAGCAGTTCTTC. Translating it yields CASSHRDSQALYNEQFF.

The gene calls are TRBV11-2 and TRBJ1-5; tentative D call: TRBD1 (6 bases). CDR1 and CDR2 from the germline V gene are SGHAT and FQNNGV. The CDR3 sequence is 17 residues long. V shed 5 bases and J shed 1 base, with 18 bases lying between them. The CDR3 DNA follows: TGTGCCAGCAGCCTTCACCCGACAACAGGGAGCAATCAGCCCCAGCATTTT. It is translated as CASSLHPTTGSNQPQHF.

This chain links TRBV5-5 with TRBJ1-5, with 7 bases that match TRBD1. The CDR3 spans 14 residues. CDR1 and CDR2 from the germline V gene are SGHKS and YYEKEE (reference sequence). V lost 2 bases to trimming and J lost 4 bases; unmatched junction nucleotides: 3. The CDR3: CASSFDRANQPQHF. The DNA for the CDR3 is TGTGCCAGCAGCTTCGACAGGGCAAATCAGCCCCAGCATTTT. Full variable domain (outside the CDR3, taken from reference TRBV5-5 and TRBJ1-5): DAGVTQSPTHLIKTRGQQVTLRCSPISGHKSVSWYQQVLGQGPQFIFQYYEKEERGRGNFPDRFSARQFPNYSSELNVNALLLGDSALYLCASSFDRANQPQHFGDGTRLSIL.

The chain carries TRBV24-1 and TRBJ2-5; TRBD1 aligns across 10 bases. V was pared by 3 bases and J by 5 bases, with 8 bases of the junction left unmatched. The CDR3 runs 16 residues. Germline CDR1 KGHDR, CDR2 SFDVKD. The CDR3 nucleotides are TGTGCCACCAGTGATACCGGGACAGGGGATTTGGAGACCCAGTACTTC. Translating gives CATSDTGTGDLETQYF.

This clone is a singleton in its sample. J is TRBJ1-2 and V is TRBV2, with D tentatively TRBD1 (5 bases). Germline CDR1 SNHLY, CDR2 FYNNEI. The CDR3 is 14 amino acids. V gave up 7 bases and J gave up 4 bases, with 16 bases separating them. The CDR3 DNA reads TGTGCCAGCACCGGGGGGAGGGAGGCCTATGGCTACACCTTC. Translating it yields CASTGGREAYGYTF.

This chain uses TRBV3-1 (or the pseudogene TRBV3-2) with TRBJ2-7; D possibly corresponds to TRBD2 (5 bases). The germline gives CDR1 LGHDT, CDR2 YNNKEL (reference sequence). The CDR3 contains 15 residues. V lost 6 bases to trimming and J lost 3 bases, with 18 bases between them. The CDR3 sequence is CASSPGGLRNYEQYF. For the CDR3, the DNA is TGTGCCAGCAGTCCCGGTGGACTGCGGAACTACGAGCAGTACTTC.

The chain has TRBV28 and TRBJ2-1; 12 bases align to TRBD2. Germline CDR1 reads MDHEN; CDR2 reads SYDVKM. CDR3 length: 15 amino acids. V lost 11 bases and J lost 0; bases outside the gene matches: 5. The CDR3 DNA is TGTGCCGTAACTAGCGGGGGGATCTCCTACAATGAGCAGTTCTTC. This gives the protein CAVTSGGISYNEQFF.

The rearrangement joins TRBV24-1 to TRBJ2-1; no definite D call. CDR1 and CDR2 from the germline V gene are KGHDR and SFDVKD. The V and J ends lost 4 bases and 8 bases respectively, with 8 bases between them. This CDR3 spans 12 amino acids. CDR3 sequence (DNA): TGTGCCACCAGTGACCCTGGCTATGAGCAGTTCTTC. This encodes CATSDPGYEQFF.

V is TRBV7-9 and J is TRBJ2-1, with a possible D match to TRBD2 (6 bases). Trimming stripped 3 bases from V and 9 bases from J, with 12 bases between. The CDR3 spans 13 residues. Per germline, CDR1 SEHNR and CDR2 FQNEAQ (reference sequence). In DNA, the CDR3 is TGTGCCAGCAGCTTCGGGAGAGGCTTTGAGCAGTTCTTC. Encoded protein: CASSFGRGFEQFF.

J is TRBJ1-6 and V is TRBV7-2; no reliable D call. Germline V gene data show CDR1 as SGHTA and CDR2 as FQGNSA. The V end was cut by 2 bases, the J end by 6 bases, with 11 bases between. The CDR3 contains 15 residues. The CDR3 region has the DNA TGTGCCAGCAGCTTATACAGTGACCGTAATTCACCCCTCCACTTT. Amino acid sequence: CASSLYSDRNSPLHF.

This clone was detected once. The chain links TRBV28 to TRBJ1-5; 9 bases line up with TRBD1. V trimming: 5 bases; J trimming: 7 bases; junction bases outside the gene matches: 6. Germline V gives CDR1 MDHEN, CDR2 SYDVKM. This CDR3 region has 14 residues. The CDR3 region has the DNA TGTGCCAGCAGTCAGGGACAGGGTAGGCAGCCCCAGCATTTT. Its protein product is CASSQGQGRQPQHF.

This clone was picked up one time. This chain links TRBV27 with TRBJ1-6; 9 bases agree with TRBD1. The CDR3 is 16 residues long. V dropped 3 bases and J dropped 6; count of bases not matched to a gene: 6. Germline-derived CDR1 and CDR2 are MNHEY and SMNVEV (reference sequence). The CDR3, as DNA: TGTGCCAGCAGTTTCGGGACAGGGTTCCGTAATTCACCCCTCCACTTT. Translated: CASSFGTGFRNSPLHF.

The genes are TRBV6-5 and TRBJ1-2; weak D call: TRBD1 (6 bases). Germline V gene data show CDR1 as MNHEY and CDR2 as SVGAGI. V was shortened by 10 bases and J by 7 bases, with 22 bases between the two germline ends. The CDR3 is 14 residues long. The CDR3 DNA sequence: TGTGCCACCCAATTGGGGGCGGAATCCTCTGGCTACACCTTC. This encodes CATQLGAESSGYTF.

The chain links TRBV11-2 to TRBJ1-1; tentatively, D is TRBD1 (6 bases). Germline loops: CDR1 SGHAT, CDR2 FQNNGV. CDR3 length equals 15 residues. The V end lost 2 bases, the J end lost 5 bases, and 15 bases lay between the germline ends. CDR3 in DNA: TGTGCCAGCAGCTTACCCCATGGGGGCGGGACTGAAGCTTTCTTT. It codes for CASSLPHGGGTEAFF. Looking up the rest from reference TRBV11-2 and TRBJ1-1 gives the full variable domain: EAGVAQSPRYKIIEKRQSVAFWCNPISGHATLYWYQQILGQGPKLLIQFQNNGVVDDSQLPKDRFSAERLKGVDSTLKIQPAKLEDSAVYLCASSLPHGGGTEAFFGQGTRLTVV.